A single sample is the source of the 25 T cell receptor beta chains below, sequenced in a study of T cells in Graves' hyperthyroidism and ophthalmopathy. Amplified TCR beta CDR3 regions came from RNA transcripts. First-round RT-PCR targeting the TCR CDR3 was performed with the HTBI primer set. TCRdb redid the calling of the multiplex PCR reads with MiXCR, one entry per CDR3 protein. The sample consists of about 660,000 distinct CDR3 sequences, about 45% of them appearing once. The sample comprised peripheral blood or thyroid tissue (not recorded which). The receptors originated from an adult man with Graves' disease, either hyperthyroidism or ophthalmopathy (not recorded which).

This chain connects TRBV7-9 to TRBJ2-5; weak D call: TRBD1 (5 bases). Trimming removed 6 bases from V and 4 bases from J, with 15 bases in between. Looked up from germline, CDR1 is SEHNR and CDR2 is FQNEAQ (reference sequence). The CDR3 extends over 14 amino acids. CDR3 residues: CASSTGTGLETQYF. The CDR3 DNA sequence: TGTGCCAGCAGTACAGGAACGGGCTTAGAGACCCAGTACTTC.

This chain joins TRBV10-3 and TRBJ2-2; tentatively, D is TRBD2 (5 bases). CDR1 ENHRY and CDR2 SYGVKD come from the germline V gene. There are 15 residues in the CDR3. V lost 10 bases and J 2 bases, leaving 17 bases between the germline ends. The CDR3 sequence is CASLPAGPNTGELFF. CDR3 bases: TGTGCCAGCTTGCCGGCGGGTCCTAACACCGGGGAGCTGTTTTTT.

This chain links TRBV12-3 or TRBV12-4 with TRBJ2-5, with 7 bases that match TRBD2. This CDR3 spans 16 amino acids. V was pared by 6 bases and J by 2 bases, with 12 bases of the junction left unmatched. CDR3 amino acids: CASSPARGRRQETQYF. In DNA, the CDR3 is TGTGCCAGCAGCCCTGCGCGGGGGAGGAGGCAAGAGACCCAGTACTTC.

This clonotype turned up a few times. The chain employs TRBV19 and TRBJ1-2, with no clear D. The CDR3 contains 12 residues. Trimming pared 4 bases from V and 6 bases from J, leaving 9 bases between. The germline V gene encodes CDR1 LNHDA and CDR2 SQIVND (reference sequence). For the CDR3, the DNA is TGTGCCAGTAGTAGCAGCGTTGATGGCTACACCTTC. It codes for CASSSSVDGYTF.

This clonotype was seen a few times. The chain links TRBV9 to TRBJ2-5; 9 bases are shared with TRBD1. The J segment lost 4 bases and the V segment lost 2 bases, leaving 9 bases of the junction unmatched. This CDR3 has 16 amino acids. Germline CDR1 and CDR2: SGDLS and YYNGEE. Written as DNA, the CDR3 is TGTGCCAGCAGCGTTGGAGGGGGACAGGGACGAGAGACCCAGTACTTC. The encoded protein is CASSVGGGQGRETQYF.

Worth noting for this clonotype: Here the CDR3 omits its conserved ending phenylalanine or tryptophan, so a read error is the likely source. This sequence joins TRBV19 and TRBJ1-2; the D is unclear. The CDR3 totals 14 residues. V lost 5 bases and J 0 bases, leaving 10 bases between the germline ends. Germline values: CDR1 LNHDA, CDR2 SQIVND (reference sequence). CDR3 sequence reads: CASSPFVANYGYTL. The CDR3 DNA sequence: TGTGCCAGTAGTCCGTTTGTGGCTAACTATGGCTACACCCTC.

This clonotype was detected ten times or more. V usage is TRBV15 and J usage is TRBJ1-4; D perhaps matches TRBD1 (6 bases). Germline CDR1 is LNHNV and CDR2 is YYDKDF (reference sequence). The CDR3 contains 14 residues. The ends were cut back, 5 bases at V and 3 bases at J, with 10 bases in the middle. The CDR3 loop is CATSPRGANEKLFF. The CDR3 bases are TGTGCCACCAGCCCCAGGGGTGCTAATGAAAAACTGTTTTTT.

This clonotype has at least ten counts. The genes are TRBV7-9 and TRBJ2-7; weak D call: TRBD1 (6 bases). Germline-derived CDR1 and CDR2 are SEHNR and FQNEAQ (reference sequence). The CDR3 loop spans 13 amino acids. Trimming took 5 bases from V and 2 from J, leaving 10 bases between them. The CDR3 loop is CASSQAGAYEQYF. The CDR3 DNA is TGTGCCAGCAGCCAAGCAGGGGCCTACGAGCAGTACTTC.

Only a few counts were recorded for this clonotype. A read error may be the cause here, since a much bigger clone is one base away. The chain combines TRBV6-5 with TRBJ1-2, with 7 positions matching TRBD1. J was trimmed by 2 bases and V by 10 bases; bases with no gene match: 10. This CDR3 region has 14 residues. Looked up from germline, CDR1 is MNHEY and CDR2 is SVGAGI. The CDR3 here is CATCYGQDNYGYTF. The DNA for the CDR3 is TGTGCCACCTGCTACGGACAGGACAACTATGGCTACACCTTC.

This clonotype has a handful of counts. The chain has TRBV20-1 and TRBJ2-7, with D perhaps assigned TRBD1 or TRBD2 (5 bases each). This CDR3 contains 15 residues. CDR1 is DFQATT, CDR2 SNEGSKA, per germline (reference sequence). V was pared by 4 bases and J by 1 base, with 17 bases between. The chain's CDR3 is CSAKAGSPTSYEQYF. The CDR3 DNA reads TGCAGTGCTAAGGCAGGGAGCCCTACTTCCTACGAGCAGTACTTC.

This clonotype was seen only a few times. The chain employs TRBV5-1 and TRBJ2-5; 12 nucleotides agree with TRBD2. V was pared by 1 base and J by 3 bases, with 4 bases of the junction left unmatched. Germline CDR1 is SGHRS and CDR2 is YFSETQ. The CDR3 extends over 16 amino acids. The CDR3 nucleotides are TGCGCCAGCAGCTTGAGACGGACTAGCGGGGAAGAGACCCAGTACTTC. Amino acid sequence: CASSLRRTSGEETQYF.

The chain recombines TRBV10-3 with TRBJ1-5, with no clear D. Germline V CDR1 and CDR2: ENHRY, SYGVKD. V lost 7 bases and J lost 14, with 12 bases in between. The CDR3 loop spans 10 amino acids. The CDR3 sequence is CAIMETNEHF. The CDR3 nucleotides are TGTGCCATCATGGAGACGAATGAGCATTTT.

This chain joins TRBV12-3 or TRBV12-4 and TRBJ2-7; TRBD1 aligns across 8 bases. The CDR3 runs 14 residues. The V gene end was trimmed by 5 bases and the J gene end by 3 bases; junction bases not matched to a gene: 6. The DNA for the CDR3 is TGTGCCAGCAGTGAGGACAGGGAGTACTACGAGCAGTACTTC. This codes for CASSEDREYYEQYF.

The rearrangement uses TRBV7-8 and TRBJ1-6; D call uncertain. There are 14 residues in the CDR3. V dropped 6 bases and J dropped 5 bases, with 11 bases sitting between them. Germline CDR1 and CDR2: SGHVS and FQNEAQ. The CDR3 DNA follows: TGTGCCAGCAGTATGGACGGAGATAATTCACCCCTCCACTTT. This codes for CASSMDGDNSPLHF. The entire variable domain, with the rest obtained from reference TRBV7-8 and TRBJ1-6, is as follows: GAGVSQSPRYKVAKRGQDVALRCDPISGHVSLFWYQQALGQGPEFLTYFQNEAQLDKSGLPSDRFFAERPEGSVSTLKIQRTQQEDSAVYLCASSMDGDNSPLHFGNGTRLTVT.

V gene TRBV29-1 combines with J gene TRBJ1-2; no firm D call. V lost 3 bases and J 0 bases, leaving 5 bases between the germline ends. From germline, CDR1 is SQVTM and CDR2 ANQGSEA. This CDR3 is 12 amino acids long. The CDR3 DNA sequence: TGCAGCGTTGAGAGCGCTAACTATGGCTACACCTTC. Amino acids: CSVESANYGYTF.

This clonotype was picked up many times. This chain joins TRBV2 and TRBJ1-1; TRBD1 might be the D (5 bases). The CDR3 covers 14 residues. V was trimmed by 2 bases and J by 0 bases, leaving 7 bases between them. The germline CDR1 and CDR2 sequences are SNHLY and FYNNEI. CDR3 loop: CASSEQGMNTEAFF. CDR3 nucleotide sequence: TGTGCCAGCAGTGAACAGGGAATGAACACTGAAGCTTTCTTT.

The chain carries TRBV9 and TRBJ1-5; 9 bases match TRBD1. This CDR3 is built from 14 residues. V dropped 10 bases and J dropped 6; count of bases not matched to a gene: 11. CDR1 and CDR2 from the germline V gene are SGDLS and YYNGEE. The CDR3 is CACHTGGAGQPQHF. The CDR3 bases are TGTGCCTGCCACACAGGGGGCGCGGGTCAGCCCCAGCATTTT.

This clonotype was detected many times. This chain joins TRBV24-1 and TRBJ2-2, with D perhaps TRBD2 (5 bases). CDR3 length: 14 residues. V was pared by 7 bases and J by 0 bases, with 8 bases between. In germline, CDR1 is KGHDR, CDR2 SFDVKD. CDR3 sequence: CATSPEANTGELFF. The CDR3, as DNA: TGTGCCACCAGCCCGGAGGCGAACACCGGGGAGCTGTTTTTT.

This clonotype was seen just once. The J gene is TRBJ2-7, the V gene TRBV10-3, with D possibly TRBD1 on 5 matching bases. CDR1 and CDR2 from the germline V gene are ENHRY and SYGVKD. CDR3 length: 14 residues. V lost 5 bases, J lost 3 bases, and 14 bases lay in between. The CDR3 DNA reads as TGTGCCATCAGTTCAGGGATTTTCGGCTACGAGCAGTACTTC. It yields the protein CAISSGIFGYEQYF.

Comments on this clonotype: Possible read error: a much larger clone is one base away. The rearrangement joins TRBV2 to TRBJ1-5; 8 bases are shared with TRBD1. The CDR3 extends over 15 amino acids. CDR1 is SNHLY, CDR2 FYNNEI, per germline. In nucleotides, the CDR3 is TGTTCCAGCAGGGGGACAGGAAGGCTCAATCAGCCCCAGCATTTT. It codes for CSSRGTGRLNQPQHF.

The DNA of the CDR3 is TGTGCCAGCAGCGTAGGAGGACAGGACCACTATGGCTACACCTTC. It codes for CASSVGGQDHYGYTF. The chain links TRBV9 to TRBJ1-2; 7 nucleotides match TRBD1. Germline assignment: CDR1 SGDLS and CDR2 YYNGEE. The V and J ends lost 0 bases and 3 bases, in that order; junction bases with no gene match: 5. This CDR3 is built from 15 residues. The whole variable domain, remainder taken from reference TRBV9 and TRBJ1-2, is DSGVTQTPKHLITATGQRVTLRCSPRSGDLSVYWYQQSLDQGLQFLIQYYNGEERAKGNILERFSAQQFPDLHSELNLSSLELGDSALYFCASSVGGQDHYGYTFGSGTRLTVV.

The chain combines TRBV6-1 with TRBJ2-7, with a possible D match to TRBD2 (7 bases). Trimming pared 3 bases from V and 6 bases from J, leaving 12 bases between. This CDR3 has 13 residues. CDR1 is MNHNS and CDR2 is SASEGT in the germline V gene. The CDR3 reads CASSEGGPVEQYF. CDR3 DNA sequence: TGTGCCAGCAGTGAGGGGGGGCCGGTCGAGCAGTACTTC.

This chain connects TRBV7-2 to TRBJ2-7, with 7 bases lining up with TRBD1. Germline-derived CDR1 and CDR2 are SGHTA and FQGNSA. Unmatched junction bases numbered 4, after V lost 1 base and J lost 1 base. The CDR3 extends over 15 amino acids. In DNA, the CDR3 is TGTGCCAGCAGCTTAGGGGGGACAGAATCCTACGAGCAGTACTTC. Translation: CASSLGGTESYEQYF. Filled out from reference TRBV7-2 and TRBJ2-7, the complete variable domain reads GAGVSQSPSNKVTEKGKDVELRCDPISGHTALYWYRQSLGQGLEFLIYFQGNSAPDKSGLPSDRFSAERTGGSVSTLTIQRTQQEDSAVYLCASSLGGTESYEQYFGPGTRLTVT.

This chain uses TRBV10-3 with TRBJ1-5; 9 nucleotides match TRBD1. With V trimmed by 10 bases and J by 2 bases, 18 bases remained unmatched. The CDR3 consists of 18 residues. Germline V gene data show CDR1 as ENHRY and CDR2 as SYGVKD. The CDR3 here is CATTPGTGSSCGNQPQHF. The CDR3 DNA reads as TGTGCCACCACACCCGGGACAGGGAGTTCCTGTGGCAATCAGCCCCAGCATTTT.

This sequence joins TRBV25-1 and TRBJ2-5; 8 positions agree with TRBD1. The trim removed 4 bases at V and 5 bases at J, leaving 6 bases unmatched. The CDR3 spans 14 residues. Germline V gene sequence: CDR1 MGHDK, CDR2 SYGVNS. The CDR3 sequence: CASSASGGRETQYF. CDR3 in DNA: TGTGCCAGCAGTGCGTCAGGGGGCCGGGAGACCCAGTACTTC.